The 26 T cell receptor beta chains given below trace back to one sample, sequenced in a study of beta chain features in type 1 diabetes. The entirety of the isolated RNA underwent reverse transcription, so expressed TCRB transcripts were sequenced. The method was immunoSEQ multiplex PCR; TCRdb's version includes in-frame clones alone and lacks a portion of them. Of around 160,000 clones in the sample, about 9% were seen once. These TCRs' antigens remain unknown. General observations from the study: Patients with Type 1 diabetes showed moderately but significantly shorter TCRB CDR3s in all four CD4+ subsets.

Material for sequencing was central memory CD4+ T cells from blood. The receptors were sampled from a woman between 18 and 30 years old with type 1 diabetes.

This clone was detected only a few times. V and J are TRBV19 and TRBJ1-4; the D gene is possibly TRBD1 (6 bases). Looked up from germline, CDR1 is LNHDA and CDR2 is SQIVND (reference sequence). The CDR3 is made up of 13 amino acids. Trimming cost V 3 bases and J 10 bases, with 12 bases left between them. The CDR3 sequence is CASSIGGAGKLFF. In DNA form, the CDR3 reads TGTGCCAGTAGTATCGGGGGGGCCGGAAAACTGTTTTTT.

This chain uses TRBV7-9 with TRBJ1-1; a possible D gene is TRBD1 (5 bases). V was shortened by 6 bases and J by 0 bases, with 14 bases between the two germline ends. Germline CDR1 reads SEHNR; CDR2 reads FQNEAQ (reference sequence). The CDR3 contains 15 residues. DNA for the CDR3: TGTGCCAGCAGTCCGCAGGGTGTCATGAACACTGAAGCTTTCTTT. Protein: CASSPQGVMNTEAFF.

The genes are TRBV7-2 and TRBJ2-1, with TRBD2 matching over 13 bases. In germline, CDR1 is SGHTA, CDR2 FQGNSA. This CDR3 contains 17 residues. V lost 1 base and J lost 14; bases outside the gene matches: 14. CDR3: CASSLGRTSGSRLYEFF. The CDR3 region has the DNA TGTGCCAGCAGCTTAGGTAGGACTAGCGGGAGCAGGTTGTATGAGTTCTTC.

This clone was observed a handful of times. This chain links TRBV14 with TRBJ1-2; D perhaps matches TRBD1 (5 bases). The germline V and J ends were trimmed by 5 bases and 5 bases, with 12 bases remaining between them. CDR1 and CDR2 (germline): SGHDN, FVKESK. The length of the CDR3 is 13 residues. Here the CDR3 DNA reads TGTGCCAGCAGCGTCGACAGTGCGTATGGCTACACCTTC. This translates into CASSVDSAYGYTF.

V is TRBV29-1 and J is TRBJ2-7; 7 bases agree with TRBD2. The CDR3 is made up of 12 amino acids. Trimming removed 4 bases from V and 7 bases from J; junction bases left unmatched: 7. CDR1 and CDR2 (germline): SQVTM, ANQGSEA. The DNA of the CDR3 is TGCAGCGTTGGCTCTCTGGGAGGGGAGCAGTACTTC. Amino acids: CSVGSLGGEQYF.

V gene TRBV29-1 combines with J gene TRBJ2-3; 8 bases are a match to TRBD1. Germline lookup yields CDR1 SQVTM and CDR2 ANQGSEA. V lost 3 bases and J lost 3; bases outside the gene matches: 5. This CDR3 region has 14 residues. CDR3 bases: TGCAGCGTTGACAGGGGGCTGTTAACAGATACGCAGTATTTT. Amino acid sequence: CSVDRGLLTDTQYF.

In this sample, this clone turned up a few times. The rearrangement uses TRBV7-2 and TRBJ2-2; 14 nucleotides line up with TRBD2. J lost 5 bases, V lost 6 bases, and 5 bases had no gene match. The CDR3 is made up of 16 amino acids. Germline-derived CDR1 and CDR2 are SGHTA and FQGNSA. The CDR3 coding sequence is TGTGCCAGCAGGAAATGGACTAGCGGGAGGACCGGGGAGCTGTTTTTT. It translates to CASRKWTSGRTGELFF.

The genes are TRBV7-2 and TRBJ2-5, with 8 bases that match TRBD2. This CDR3 has 14 amino acids. The V and J ends lost 5 bases and 5 bases, in that order; junction bases with no gene match: 7. Germline loops: CDR1 SGHTA, CDR2 FQGNSA. Written as DNA, the CDR3 is TGTGCCAGCAGCAGTAGCGGGGTTCAGGAGACCCAGTACTTC. It is translated as CASSSSGVQETQYF.

This clone has only a few counts. The genes are TRBV5-1 and TRBJ1-4; D is unclear. Per germline, CDR1 SGHRS and CDR2 YFSETQ. The CDR3 runs to 14 residues. Deletions cut 0 bases from V and 7 bases from J, with 10 bases between. CDR3 nucleotides: TGCGCCAGCAGCTTGGGCCAGGATGGTGAAAAACTGTTTTTT. This gives the protein CASSLGQDGEKLFF. Supplemented by reference TRBV5-1 and TRBJ1-4, the full variable domain reads KAGVTQTPRYLIKTRGQQVTLSCSPISGHRSVSWYQQTPGQGLQFLFEYFSETQRNKGNFPGRFSGRQFSNSRSEMNVSTLELGDSALYLCASSLGQDGEKLFFGSGTQLSVL.

The chain has TRBV4-3 and TRBJ2-1; 9 bases match TRBD2. The CDR3 is 18 amino acids. Germline V lookup: CDR1 LGHNA, CDR2 YSLEER. J was trimmed by 0 bases and V by 1 base; bases with no gene match: 7. The CDR3 nucleotides are TGCGCCAGCAGCCAAGTAGGTAGCGGGAGATACTCCTACAATGAGCAGTTCTTC. Translating it yields CASSQVGSGRYSYNEQFF.

The chain couples TRBV30 to TRBJ2-7; TRBD2 matches 10 bases. Germline CDR1 GTSNPN, CDR2 SVGIG (reference sequence). The CDR3 is 14 residues long. J was trimmed by 3 bases and V by 0 bases; bases with no gene match: 2. The CDR3 DNA reads as TGTGCCTGGAGTGTAGCGGGAGGGAGCTACGAGCAGTACTTC. Protein sequence: CAWSVAGGSYEQYF.

The rearrangement uses TRBV4-2 and TRBJ2-1; weak D call: TRBD2 (7 bases). Germline lookup yields CDR1 LGHNA and CDR2 YNFKEQ. Trimming took 3 bases from V and 7 from J, leaving 13 bases between them. CDR3 length: 14 amino acids. The CDR3 bases are TGTGCCAGCAGCCAGGCGGGGGCTAATAATGAGCAGTTCTTC. This codes for CASSQAGANNEQFF.

The chain combines TRBV2 with TRBJ2-3, with D perhaps TRBD2 (5 bases). Trimming left V 6 bases short and J 2 bases short, with 18 bases between. Germline values: CDR1 SNHLY, CDR2 FYNNEI. This CDR3 contains 16 residues. In nucleotides, the CDR3 is TGTGCCAGCAGAGTCGTTCCCGGACTTGTCACAGATACGCAGTATTTT. Its translation: CASRVVPGLVTDTQYF.

This clone has a handful of counts. V and J are TRBV11-3 and TRBJ2-1, with a possible D match to TRBD2 (5 bases). Trimming removed 1 base from V and 2 bases from J, with 9 bases in between. The CDR3 spans 15 residues. From germline, CDR1 is SGHNT and CDR2 YENEEA. In DNA form, the CDR3 reads TGTGCCAGCAGCTTAGCCGGGAATACCTACAATGAGCAGTTCTTC. It specifies CASSLAGNTYNEQFF.

The chain recombines TRBV30 with TRBJ1-5, with D perhaps matching TRBD1 (6 bases). Germline V gene sequence: CDR1 GTSNPN, CDR2 SVGIG (reference sequence). The CDR3 is 14 residues long. V lost 4 bases, J lost 7 bases, and 17 bases lay in between. The CDR3 sequence is CAWTTGAGDQPQHF. CDR3 sequence (DNA): TGTGCCTGGACTACCGGGGCAGGGGACCAGCCCCAGCATTTT.

J is TRBJ1-1 and V is TRBV29-1; D remains ambiguous. CDR1 is SQVTM and CDR2 is ANQGSEA in the germline V gene. V lost 1 base, J lost 1 base, and 7 bases lay in between. The CDR3 extends over 13 amino acids. CDR3 amino acids: CSVEVGRNTEAFF. Written as DNA, the CDR3 is TGCAGCGTTGAAGTGGGCAGGAACACTGAAGCTTTCTTT.

On this clone: The junction does not match germline at one end; this may be a read error. The rearrangement joins TRBV7-7 to TRBJ2-3; TRBD2 agrees at 9 bases. Germline CDR1 SSHAT, CDR2 FNYEAQ (reference sequence). This CDR3 has 15 amino acids. CDR3 in amino acids: CASSLGTSRTDTQYF. CDR3 DNA: TGTGCTAGCAGCCTCGGGACTAGCCGCACAGATACGCAGTATTTT.

Here the CDR3 DNA reads TGCAGCGTCGGACAGAACACTGAAGCTTTCTTT. It yields the protein CSVGQNTEAFF. This chain connects TRBV29-1 to TRBJ1-1, with TRBD1 as a possible D gene (5 bases). V dropped 6 bases and J dropped 1 base, with 6 bases sitting between them. The CDR3 spans 11 residues. Germline CDR1 SQVTM, CDR2 ANQGSEA.

The chain recombines TRBV7-2 with TRBJ2-5; 9 bases fit TRBD2. CDR1 is SGHTA, CDR2 FQGNSA, per germline. The CDR3 length is 19 residues. The J segment lost 0 bases and the V segment lost 5 bases, leaving 16 bases of the junction unmatched. DNA of the CDR3: TGTGCCAGCAGCAGTTATCCCATGGGGCTAGCGGGACACCAAGAGACCCAGTACTTC. It is translated as CASSSYPMGLAGHQETQYF.

This clone was counted ten times or more. This rearrangement joins TRBV4-3 to TRBJ1-2, with 8 positions matching TRBD1. The J segment lost 6 bases and the V segment lost 2 bases, leaving 5 bases of the junction unmatched. The CDR3 runs to 14 residues. The V gene's germline CDR1 is LGHNA and CDR2 YSLEER. CDR3 coding DNA: TGCGCCAGCAGCCAACGGACAGGGCAGGATGGCTACACCTTC. Translating it yields CASSQRTGQDGYTF.

This clone was counted only a few times. The J gene is TRBJ2-7, the V gene TRBV4-3; 7 positions match TRBD2. V was clipped by 0 bases and J by 2 bases; unmatched bases: 7. This CDR3 contains 16 residues. CDR1 and CDR2 from the germline V gene are LGHNA and YSLEER. Written as DNA, the CDR3 is TGCGCCAGCAGCCAAGATGGACCGGGGGGTCCCTACGAGCAGTACTTC. Protein: CASSQDGPGGPYEQYF.

This clone was found a few times. The chain recombines TRBV4-1 with TRBJ2-2; D is perhaps TRBD1 (6 bases). Trimming cost V 1 base and J 2 bases, with 17 bases left between them. Germline CDR1 is MGHRA and CDR2 is YSYEKL. This CDR3 region has 18 residues. CDR3 amino acids: CASSQAWGLGTNTGELFF. The DNA of the CDR3 is TGCGCCAGCAGCCAAGCATGGGGGCTAGGGACAAACACCGGGGAGCTGTTTTTT.

In its sample, this clone was seen many times. The genes are TRBV28 and TRBJ1-2; D uncertain. Germline-derived CDR1 and CDR2 are MDHEN and SYDVKM. V was cut by 5 bases and J by 1 base, with 8 bases left in between. There are 13 residues in the CDR3. The CDR3 DNA reads as TGTGCCAGCAGTCCCAGGTTTAACTATGGCTACACCTTC. Residues: CASSPRFNYGYTF.

This sequence joins TRBV5-6 and TRBJ2-1, with D hard to call. Looked up from germline, CDR1 is SGHDT and CDR2 is YYEEEE. Trimming took off 1 base at V and 10 bases at J, with 6 bases between the two ends. The CDR3 is 11 residues long. The CDR3: CASSLLSEQFF. In DNA, the CDR3 is TGTGCCAGCAGCTTGTTGTCAGAGCAGTTCTTC.

Only a few counts were recorded for this clone. The CDR3 DNA reads TGTGCCATCAGCCAACAGGACCTCAATCAGCCCCAGCATTTT. This sequence encodes CAISQQDLNQPQHF. The V call is TRBV10-3, the J call TRBJ1-5; D perhaps matches TRBD1 (5 bases). The CDR3 sequence is 14 residues long. From germline, CDR1 is ENHRY and CDR2 SYGVKD. Trimming removed 6 bases from V and 3 bases from J, with 12 bases in between.

In its sample, this clone was seen a few times. The chain couples TRBV7-2 to TRBJ2-3, with 12 bases aligning to TRBD2. CDR1 is SGHTA and CDR2 is FQGNSA in the germline V gene. The V and J ends lost 1 base and 5 bases, in that order; junction bases with no gene match: 4. This CDR3 region has 16 residues. The CDR3 DNA sequence: TGTGCCAGCAGCTTAGGGACTAGCGGGGCTGGAGATACGCAGTATTTT. It specifies CASSLGTSGAGDTQYF.